Sequencing of this T cell receptor (beta chain) was carried out in a study of prognosis after radiotherapy for stage I lung cancer. Study-level background: Delivery of radiotherapy was by SBRT in 3 to 5 fractions at a biologically effective dose of at least 100 Gy.

The CDR3 runs to 13 residues. Germline V gives CDR1 LNHDA, CDR2 SQIVND (reference sequence). Study results and caveats: Patients who developed distant metastases had lower Shannon entropy after stereotactic body radiation therapy. Unique TCR clone counts dropped after stereotactic body radiation therapy, from a median of approximately 9,100 to 7,200.

This clonotype was counted many times. The target antigen is unknown. The junction and the germline gene differ at one end; a read error may be behind it. The study amplified the TCR beta CDR3 region from genomic DNA. This amplification was carried out by two rounds of multiplex PCR. Round one of PCR was performed, and it used primers specific to each TRBV and TRBJ gene. TCRdb processed the multiplex PCR reads anew with MiXCR; each CDR3 protein has one entry. The sample consists of about 30,000 distinct CDR3 sequences, around 30% of them appearing once. The TCR sequence derives from a donor over 45 with non-small cell lung cancer. The gene calls are TRBV19 and TRBJ2-7; D is perhaps TRBD2 (6 bases). The sample was PBMCs, taken before or after stereotactic body radiation therapy (not recorded which). The DNA of the CDR3 is TGTGCCAGTAGTTGGGCGGGGTCCCACGAGCAGCACTTC. As protein: CASSWAGSHEQHF.